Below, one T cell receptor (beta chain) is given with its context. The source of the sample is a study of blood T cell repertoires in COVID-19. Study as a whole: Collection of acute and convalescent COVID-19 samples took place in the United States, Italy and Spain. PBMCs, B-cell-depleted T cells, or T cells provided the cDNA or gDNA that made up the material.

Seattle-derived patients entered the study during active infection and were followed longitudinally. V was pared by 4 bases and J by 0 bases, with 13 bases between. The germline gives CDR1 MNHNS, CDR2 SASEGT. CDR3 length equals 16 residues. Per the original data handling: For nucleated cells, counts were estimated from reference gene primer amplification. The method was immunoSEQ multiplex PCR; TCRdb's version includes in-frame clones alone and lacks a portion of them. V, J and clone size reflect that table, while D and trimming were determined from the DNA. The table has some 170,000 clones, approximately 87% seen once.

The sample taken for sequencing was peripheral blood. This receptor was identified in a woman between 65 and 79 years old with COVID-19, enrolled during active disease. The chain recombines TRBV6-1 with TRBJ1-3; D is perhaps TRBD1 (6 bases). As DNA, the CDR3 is TGTGCCAGCAGTGTAACACCAGGGGACTCTGGAAACACCATATATTTT. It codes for CASSVTPGDSGNTIYF.